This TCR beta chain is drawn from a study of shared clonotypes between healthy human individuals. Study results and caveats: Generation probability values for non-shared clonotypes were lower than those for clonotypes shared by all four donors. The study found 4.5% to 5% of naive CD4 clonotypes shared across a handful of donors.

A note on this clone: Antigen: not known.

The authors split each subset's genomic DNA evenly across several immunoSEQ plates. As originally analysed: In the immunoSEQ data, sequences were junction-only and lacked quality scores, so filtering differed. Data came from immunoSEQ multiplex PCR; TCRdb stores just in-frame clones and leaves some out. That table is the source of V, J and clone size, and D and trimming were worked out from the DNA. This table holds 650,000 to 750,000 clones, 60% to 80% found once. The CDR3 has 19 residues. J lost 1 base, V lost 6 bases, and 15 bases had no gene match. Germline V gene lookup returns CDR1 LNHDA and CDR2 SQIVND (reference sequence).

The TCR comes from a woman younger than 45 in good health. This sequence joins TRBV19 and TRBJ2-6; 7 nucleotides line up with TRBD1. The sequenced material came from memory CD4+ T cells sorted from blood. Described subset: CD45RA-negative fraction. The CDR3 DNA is TGTGCCAGTAGGACGAGACAGGGTACATATTCTTCTGGGGCCAACGTCCTGACTTTC. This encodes CASRTRQGTYSSGANVLTF.